Presented here are 5 T cell receptor beta chains from one specimen sequenced in a study of CXCR3-negative and CXCR3-positive naive CD8 T cells. The libraries of TRB cDNA were constructed through 5' RACE using UMI labels. TCRdb reprocessed the 5' RACE reads and reports one entry per CDR3 protein, with no DNA. The sample totals just over 60,000 distinct CDR3 sequences; its top ten clones hold around 4%. The sample taken for sequencing was naive CXCR3- CD8+ T cells from blood. Documented subset: CD45RO-CCR7+CD27+CD95- naive CD8+ T cells lacking CXCR3 (TNR3-). The receptors derive from a human donor in good health. Some clones in this sample may be carry-over from other donors' samples.

The chain is built from TRBV7-9 and TRBJ2-7; the D call from TCRdb, TRBD2, cannot be confirmed without DNA. The CDR3 length is 14 residues. Germline V gene sequence: CDR1 SEHNR, CDR2 FQNEAQ (reference sequence). CDR3 residues: CASSLALGRHEQYF.

The chain recombines TRBV2 with TRBJ2-7. This CDR3 is 11 amino acids long. CDR1 is SNHLY, CDR2 FYNNEI, per germline. CDR3 loop: CASSDTYEQYF.

V gene TRBV9 combines with J gene TRBJ2-5; TCRdb returns TRBD1, unconfirmable since there is no DNA. This CDR3 comprises 14 residues. Germline CDR1 reads SGDLS; CDR2 reads YYNGEE. The CDR3 reads CASSESGQWETQYF.

The rearrangement joins TRBV28 to TRBJ2-7; TCRdb calls TRBD1, which cannot be checked without DNA. Germline V gives CDR1 MDHEN, CDR2 SYDVKM. This CDR3 comprises 11 residues. The CDR3 region is CASSSRAEEYF.

The V gene is TRBV7-2, the J gene TRBJ2-1. In germline, CDR1 is SGHTA, CDR2 FQGNSA. The CDR3 has 17 residues. The CDR3 reads CASSLPLRTGTYNEQFF.